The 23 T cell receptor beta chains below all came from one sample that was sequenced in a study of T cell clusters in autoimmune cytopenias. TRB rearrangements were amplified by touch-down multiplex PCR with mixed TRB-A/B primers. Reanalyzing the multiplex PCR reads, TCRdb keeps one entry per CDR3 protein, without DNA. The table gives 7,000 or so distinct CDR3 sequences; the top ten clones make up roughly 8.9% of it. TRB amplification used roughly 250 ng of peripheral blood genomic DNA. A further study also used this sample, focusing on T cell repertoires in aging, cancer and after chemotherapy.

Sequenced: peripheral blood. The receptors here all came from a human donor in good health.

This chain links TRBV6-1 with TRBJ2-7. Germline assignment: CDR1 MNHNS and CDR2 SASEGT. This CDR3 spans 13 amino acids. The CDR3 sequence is CASSQDLSYEQYF.

The CDR3 reads CAWSVGTSGANVLTF. The chain links TRBV30 to TRBJ2-6. The CDR3 is made up of 15 amino acids. Germline V gives CDR1 GTSNPN, CDR2 SVGIG (reference sequence).

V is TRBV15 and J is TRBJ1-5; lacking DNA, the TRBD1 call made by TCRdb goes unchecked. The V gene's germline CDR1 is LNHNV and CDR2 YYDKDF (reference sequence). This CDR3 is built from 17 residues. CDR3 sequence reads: CATSSRGGGRANQPQHF.

The CDR3: CASSYRDNTEAFF. The rearrangement links TRBV6-2 or TRBV6-3 to TRBJ1-1; TCRdb gives TRBD1 as the D gene, but with no DNA this cannot be confirmed. This CDR3 comprises 13 residues. CDR1 and CDR2 (germline): MNHEY, SVGEGT.

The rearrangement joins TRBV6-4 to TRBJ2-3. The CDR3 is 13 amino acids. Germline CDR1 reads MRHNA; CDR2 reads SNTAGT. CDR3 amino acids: CASSELGTDTQYF.

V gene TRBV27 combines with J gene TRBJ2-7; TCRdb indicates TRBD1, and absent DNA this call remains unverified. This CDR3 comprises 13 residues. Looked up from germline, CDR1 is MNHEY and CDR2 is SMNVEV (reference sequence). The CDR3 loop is CASSPPGGFEQYF.

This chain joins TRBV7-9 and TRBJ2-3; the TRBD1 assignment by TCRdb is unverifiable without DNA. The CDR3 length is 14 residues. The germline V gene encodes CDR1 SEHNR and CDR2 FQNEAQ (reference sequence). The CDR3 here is CASSLVGDLDTQYF.

The CDR3 reads CSARGLAGATDTQYF. V is TRBV20-1 and J is TRBJ2-3; absent DNA, TCRdb's TRBD2 call cannot be checked. This CDR3 comprises 15 residues. Germline V gene data show CDR1 as DFQATT and CDR2 as SNEGSKA (reference sequence).

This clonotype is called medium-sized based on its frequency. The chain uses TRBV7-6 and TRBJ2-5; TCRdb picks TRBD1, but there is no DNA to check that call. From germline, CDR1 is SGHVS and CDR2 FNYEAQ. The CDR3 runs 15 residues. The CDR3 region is CASSLIIGGRETQYF.

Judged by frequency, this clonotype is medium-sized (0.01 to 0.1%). This chain's CDR3 is CASSYRTGANVLTF. The rearrangement joins TRBV6-5 to TRBJ2-6. The germline V gene encodes CDR1 MNHEY and CDR2 SVGAGI. The CDR3 runs to 14 residues.

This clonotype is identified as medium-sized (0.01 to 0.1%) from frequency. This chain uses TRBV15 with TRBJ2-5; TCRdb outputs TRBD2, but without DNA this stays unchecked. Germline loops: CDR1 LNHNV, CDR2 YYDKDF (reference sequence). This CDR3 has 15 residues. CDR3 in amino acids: CATSRGLAGDETQYF.

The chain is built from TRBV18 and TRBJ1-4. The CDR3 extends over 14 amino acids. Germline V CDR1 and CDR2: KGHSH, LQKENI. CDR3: CASSPSRELVELFF.

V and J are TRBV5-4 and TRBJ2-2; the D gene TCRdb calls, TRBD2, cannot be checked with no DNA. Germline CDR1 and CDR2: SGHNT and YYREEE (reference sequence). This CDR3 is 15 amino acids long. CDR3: CASTSGGPRTGELFF.

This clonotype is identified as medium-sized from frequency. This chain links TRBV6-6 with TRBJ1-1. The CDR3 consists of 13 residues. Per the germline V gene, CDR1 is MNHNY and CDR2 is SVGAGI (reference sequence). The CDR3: CASSDLAGTEAFF.

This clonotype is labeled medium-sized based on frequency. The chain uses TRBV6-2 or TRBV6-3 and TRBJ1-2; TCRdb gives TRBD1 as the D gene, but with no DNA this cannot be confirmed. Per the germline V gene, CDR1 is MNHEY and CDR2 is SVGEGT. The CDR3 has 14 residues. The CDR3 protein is CASSYTQRGNGYTF.

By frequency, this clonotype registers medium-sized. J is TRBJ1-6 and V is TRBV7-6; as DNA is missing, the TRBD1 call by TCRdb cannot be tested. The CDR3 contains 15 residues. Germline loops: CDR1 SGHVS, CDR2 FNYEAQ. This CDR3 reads CASSLRDRAPLSLHF.

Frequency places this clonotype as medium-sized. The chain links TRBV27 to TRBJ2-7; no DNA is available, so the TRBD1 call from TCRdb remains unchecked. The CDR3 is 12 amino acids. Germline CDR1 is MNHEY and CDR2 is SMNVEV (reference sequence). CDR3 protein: CASRTELGEQYF.

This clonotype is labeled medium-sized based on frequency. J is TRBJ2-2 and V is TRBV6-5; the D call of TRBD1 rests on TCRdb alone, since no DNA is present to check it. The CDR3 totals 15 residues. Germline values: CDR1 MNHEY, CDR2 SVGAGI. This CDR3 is CASSRDRGRGGELFF.

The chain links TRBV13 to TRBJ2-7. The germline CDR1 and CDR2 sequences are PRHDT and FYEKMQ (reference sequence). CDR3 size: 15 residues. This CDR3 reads CASSLAEVHSYEQYF.

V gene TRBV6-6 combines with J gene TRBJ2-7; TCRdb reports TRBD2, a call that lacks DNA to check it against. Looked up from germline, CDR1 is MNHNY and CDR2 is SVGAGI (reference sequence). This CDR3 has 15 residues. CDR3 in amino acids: CASSTGTSGGYEQYF.

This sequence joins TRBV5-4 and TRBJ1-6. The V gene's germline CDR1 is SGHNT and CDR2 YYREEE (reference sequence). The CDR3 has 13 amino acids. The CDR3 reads CASREAMNSPLHF.

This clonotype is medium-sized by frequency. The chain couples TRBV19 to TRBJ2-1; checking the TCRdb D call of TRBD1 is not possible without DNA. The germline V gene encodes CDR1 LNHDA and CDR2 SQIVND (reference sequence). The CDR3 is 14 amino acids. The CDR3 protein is CASSIVGGYNEQFF.

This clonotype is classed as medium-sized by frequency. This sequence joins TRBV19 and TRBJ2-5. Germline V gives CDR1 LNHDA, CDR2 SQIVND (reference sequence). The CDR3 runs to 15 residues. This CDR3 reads CASSIVRQARETQYF.